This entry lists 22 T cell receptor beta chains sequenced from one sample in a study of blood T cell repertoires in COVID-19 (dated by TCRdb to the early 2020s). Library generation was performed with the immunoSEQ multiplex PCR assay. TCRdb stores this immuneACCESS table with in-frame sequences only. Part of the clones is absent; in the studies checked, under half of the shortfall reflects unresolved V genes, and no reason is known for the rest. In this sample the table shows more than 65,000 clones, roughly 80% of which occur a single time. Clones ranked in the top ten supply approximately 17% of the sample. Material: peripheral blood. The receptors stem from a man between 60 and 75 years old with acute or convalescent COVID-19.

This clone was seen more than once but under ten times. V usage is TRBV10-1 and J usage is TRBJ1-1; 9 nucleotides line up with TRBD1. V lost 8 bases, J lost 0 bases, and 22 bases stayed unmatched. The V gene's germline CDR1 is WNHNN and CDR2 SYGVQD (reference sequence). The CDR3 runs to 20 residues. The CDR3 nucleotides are TGCGCCAGCGAATGCGGAATTACCGGGACAGGGAAGCCAATGAACACTGAAGCTTTCTTT. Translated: CASECGITGTGKPMNTEAFF.

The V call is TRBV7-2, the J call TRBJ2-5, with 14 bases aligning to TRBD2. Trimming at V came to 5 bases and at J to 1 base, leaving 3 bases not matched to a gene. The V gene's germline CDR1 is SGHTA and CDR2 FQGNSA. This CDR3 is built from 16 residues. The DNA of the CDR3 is TGTGCCAGCAGCCTTGGACTAGCGGGGGGCCAAGAGACCCAGTACTTC. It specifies CASSLGLAGGQETQYF.

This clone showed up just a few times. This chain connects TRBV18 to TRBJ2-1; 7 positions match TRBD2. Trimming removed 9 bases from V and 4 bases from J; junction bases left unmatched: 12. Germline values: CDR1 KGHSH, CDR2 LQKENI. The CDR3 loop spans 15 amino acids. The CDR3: CASTLTSSGYNEQFF. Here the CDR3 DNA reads TGTGCCAGTACGTTGACTAGCTCAGGATACAATGAGCAGTTCTTC.

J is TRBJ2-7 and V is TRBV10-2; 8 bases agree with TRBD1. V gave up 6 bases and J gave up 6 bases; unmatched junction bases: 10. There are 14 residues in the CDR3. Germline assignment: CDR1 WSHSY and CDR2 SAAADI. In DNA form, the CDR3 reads TGCGCCAGCAGAGGCGGACAGGGTTTGTTCGAGCAGTACTTC. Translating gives CASRGGQGLFEQYF.

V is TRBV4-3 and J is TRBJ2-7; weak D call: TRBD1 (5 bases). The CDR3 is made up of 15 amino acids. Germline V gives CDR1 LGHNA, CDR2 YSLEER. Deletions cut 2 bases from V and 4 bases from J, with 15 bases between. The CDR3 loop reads CASSQIAQERYEQYF. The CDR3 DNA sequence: TGCGCCAGCAGCCAAATTGCACAGGAACGGTACGAGCAGTACTTC.

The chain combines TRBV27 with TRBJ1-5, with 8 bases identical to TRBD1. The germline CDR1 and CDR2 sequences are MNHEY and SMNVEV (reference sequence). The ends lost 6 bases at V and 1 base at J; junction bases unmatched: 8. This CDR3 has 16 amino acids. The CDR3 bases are TGTGCCAGCAGCCGGAAACAGGGGGTGAGCAATCAGCCCCAGCATTTT. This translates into CASSRKQGVSNQPQHF.

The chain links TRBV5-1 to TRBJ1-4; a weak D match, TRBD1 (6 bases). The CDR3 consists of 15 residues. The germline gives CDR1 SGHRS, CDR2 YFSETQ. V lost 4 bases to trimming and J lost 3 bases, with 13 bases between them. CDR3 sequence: CASSLGTRANEKLFF. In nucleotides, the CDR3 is TGCGCCAGCAGCCTGGGGACAAGGGCTAATGAAAAACTGTTTTTT.

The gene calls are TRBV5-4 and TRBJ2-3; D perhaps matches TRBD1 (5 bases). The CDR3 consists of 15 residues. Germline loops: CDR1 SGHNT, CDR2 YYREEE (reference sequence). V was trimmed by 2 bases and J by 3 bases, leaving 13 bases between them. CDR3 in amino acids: CASSFRVVTTDTQYF. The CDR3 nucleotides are TGTGCCAGCAGCTTCAGGGTAGTGACGACAGATACGCAGTATTTT. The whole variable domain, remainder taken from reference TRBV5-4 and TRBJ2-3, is ETGVTQSPTHLIKTRGQQVTLRCSSQSGHNTVSWYQQALGQGPQFIFQYYREEENGRGNFPPRFSGLQFPNYSSELNVNALELDDSALYLCASSFRVVTTDTQYFGPGTRLTVL.

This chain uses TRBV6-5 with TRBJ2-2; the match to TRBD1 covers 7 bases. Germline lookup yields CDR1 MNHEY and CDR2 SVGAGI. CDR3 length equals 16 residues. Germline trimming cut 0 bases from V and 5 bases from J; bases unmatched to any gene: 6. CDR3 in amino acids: CASSYSARGYTGELFF. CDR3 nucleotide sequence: TGTGCCAGCAGTTACTCCGCCAGGGGGTATACCGGGGAGCTGTTTTTT.

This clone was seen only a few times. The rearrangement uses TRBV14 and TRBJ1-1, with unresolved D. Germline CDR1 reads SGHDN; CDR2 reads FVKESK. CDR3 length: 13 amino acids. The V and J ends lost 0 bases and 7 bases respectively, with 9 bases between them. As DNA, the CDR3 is TGTGCCAGCAGCCAAGATATCACAGTTGAAGCTTTCTTT. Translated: CASSQDITVEAFF.

The CDR3 reads CASSHGALQGAGNTIYF. For the CDR3, the DNA is TGTGCCAGCAGCCACGGAGCGCTGCAAGGGGCTGGAAACACCATATATTTT. This chain uses TRBV9 with TRBJ1-3, with D possibly TRBD1 on 5 matching bases. Looked up from germline, CDR1 is SGDLS and CDR2 is YYNGEE. There are 17 residues in the CDR3. V lost 4 bases and J lost 2, with 19 bases in between.

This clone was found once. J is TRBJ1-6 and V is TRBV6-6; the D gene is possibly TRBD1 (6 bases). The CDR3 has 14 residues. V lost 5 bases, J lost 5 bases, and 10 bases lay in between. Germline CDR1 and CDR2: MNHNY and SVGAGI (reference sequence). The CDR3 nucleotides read TGTGCCAGCAGTCAGACAGGAGATAATTCACCCCTCCACTTT. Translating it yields CASSQTGDNSPLHF.

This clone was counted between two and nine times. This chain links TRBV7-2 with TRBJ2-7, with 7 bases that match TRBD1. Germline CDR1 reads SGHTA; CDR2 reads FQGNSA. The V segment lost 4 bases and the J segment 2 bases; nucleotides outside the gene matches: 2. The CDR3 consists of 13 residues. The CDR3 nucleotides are TGTGCCAGCAGCTCACAGGGGACCTACGAGCAGTACTTC. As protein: CASSSQGTYEQYF.

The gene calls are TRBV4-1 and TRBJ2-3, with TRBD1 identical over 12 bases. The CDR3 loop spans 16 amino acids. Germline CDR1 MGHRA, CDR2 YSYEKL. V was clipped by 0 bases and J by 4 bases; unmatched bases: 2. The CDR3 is CASSQEGTGGADTQYF. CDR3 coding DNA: TGCGCCAGCAGCCAAGAAGGGACAGGGGGCGCAGATACGCAGTATTTT.

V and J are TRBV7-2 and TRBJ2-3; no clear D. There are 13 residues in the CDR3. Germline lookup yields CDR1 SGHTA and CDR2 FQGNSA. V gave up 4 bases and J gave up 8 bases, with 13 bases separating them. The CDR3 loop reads CASSYSPRGTQYF. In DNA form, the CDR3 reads TGTGCCAGCAGCTACAGCCCTCGTGGTACGCAGTATTTT. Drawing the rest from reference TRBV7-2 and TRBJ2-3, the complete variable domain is GAGVSQSPSNKVTEKGKDVELRCDPISGHTALYWYRQSLGQGLEFLIYFQGNSAPDKSGLPSDRFSAERTGGSVSTLTIQRTQQEDSAVYLCASSYSPRGTQYFGPGTRLTVL.

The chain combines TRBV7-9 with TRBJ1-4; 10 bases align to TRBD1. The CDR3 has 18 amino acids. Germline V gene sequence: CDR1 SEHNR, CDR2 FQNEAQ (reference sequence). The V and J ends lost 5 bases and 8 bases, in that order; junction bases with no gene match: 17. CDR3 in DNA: TGTGCCAGCAGCCAGAGGGGACAGGGGCGTAGTGAGAAGGAAAAACTGTTTTTT. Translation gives CASSQRGQGRSEKEKLFF.

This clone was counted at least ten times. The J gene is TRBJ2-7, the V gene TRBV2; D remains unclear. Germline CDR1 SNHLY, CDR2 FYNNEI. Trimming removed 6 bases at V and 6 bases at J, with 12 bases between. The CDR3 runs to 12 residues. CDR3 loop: CASSAFSGEQYF. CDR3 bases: TGTGCCAGCAGCGCATTCTCGGGCGAGCAGTACTTC.

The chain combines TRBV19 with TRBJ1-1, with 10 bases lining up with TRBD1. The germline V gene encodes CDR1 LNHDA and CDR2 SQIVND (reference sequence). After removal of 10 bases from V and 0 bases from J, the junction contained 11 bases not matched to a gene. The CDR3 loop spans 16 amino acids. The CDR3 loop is CATIPGQGLVNTEAFF. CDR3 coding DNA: TGTGCCACAATCCCGGGACAGGGGCTCGTGAACACTGAAGCTTTCTTT.

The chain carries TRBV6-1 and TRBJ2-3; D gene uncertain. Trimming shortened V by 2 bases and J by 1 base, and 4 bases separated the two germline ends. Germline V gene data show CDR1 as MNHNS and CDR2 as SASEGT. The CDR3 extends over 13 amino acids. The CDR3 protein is CASSEQGTDTQYF. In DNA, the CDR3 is TGTGCCAGCAGTGAACAGGGCACAGATACGCAGTATTTT.

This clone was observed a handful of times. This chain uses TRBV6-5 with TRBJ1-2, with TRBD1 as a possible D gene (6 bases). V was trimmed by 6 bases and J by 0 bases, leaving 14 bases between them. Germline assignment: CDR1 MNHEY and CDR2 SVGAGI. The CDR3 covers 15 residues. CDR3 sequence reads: CASRDSGTPNYGYTF. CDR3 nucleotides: TGTGCCAGCAGGGACTCCGGGACACCTAACTATGGCTACACCTTC.

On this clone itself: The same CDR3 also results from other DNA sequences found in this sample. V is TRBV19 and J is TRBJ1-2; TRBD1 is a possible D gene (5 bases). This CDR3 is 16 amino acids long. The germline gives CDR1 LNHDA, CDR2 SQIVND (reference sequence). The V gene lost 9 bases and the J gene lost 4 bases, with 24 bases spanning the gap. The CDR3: CASTTRGARAVYGYTF. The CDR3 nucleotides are TGTGCCAGCACTACCCGCGGGGCCCGGGCGGTCTATGGCTACACCTTC.

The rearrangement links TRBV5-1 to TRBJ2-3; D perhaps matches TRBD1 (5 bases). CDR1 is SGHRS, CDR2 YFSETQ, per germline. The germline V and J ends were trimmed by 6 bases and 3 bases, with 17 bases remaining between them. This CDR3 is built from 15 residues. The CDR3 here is CASKMASTATDTQYF. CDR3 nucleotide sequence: TGCGCCAGCAAGATGGCGTCGACAGCGACAGATACGCAGTATTTT.